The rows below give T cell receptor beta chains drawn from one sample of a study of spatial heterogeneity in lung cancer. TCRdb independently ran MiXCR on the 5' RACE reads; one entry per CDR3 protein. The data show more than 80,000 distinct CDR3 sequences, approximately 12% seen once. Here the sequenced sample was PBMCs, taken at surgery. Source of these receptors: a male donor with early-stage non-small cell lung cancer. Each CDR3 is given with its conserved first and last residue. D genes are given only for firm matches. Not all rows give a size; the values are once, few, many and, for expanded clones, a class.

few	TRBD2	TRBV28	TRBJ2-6	TGTGCCAGCAGTGACGGGACTAGCGGGTTACCCTCTGGGGCCAACGTCCTGACTTTC	CASSDGTSGLPSGANVLTF
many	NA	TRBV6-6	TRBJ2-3	TGTGCCAGCAGTTATGGACAGAGCACAGATACGCAGTATTTT	CASSYGQSTDTQYF
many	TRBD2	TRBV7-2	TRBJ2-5	TGTGCCAGCAGCCTAGGACTAGCGGGGGGCCAAGAGACCCAGTACTTC	CASSLGLAGGQETQYF
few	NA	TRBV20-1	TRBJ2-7	TGCAGTGCTACCTCAGGGAGTAACCCCTACGAGCAGTACTTC	CSATSGSNPYEQYF
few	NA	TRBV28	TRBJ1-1	TGTGCCAGCAGTTTAGGGCGCCGGAGGATGAACACTGAAGCTTTCTTT	CASSLGRRRMNTEAFF
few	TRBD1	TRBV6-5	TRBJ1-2	TGTGCCAGCAGTTTCGGGACAGGGGGGTCTGGCTACACCTTC	CASSFGTGGSGYTF
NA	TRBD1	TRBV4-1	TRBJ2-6	TGCGCCAGCAGCCAAGGGGGACAGGGGGTGACCGGGGCCAACGTCCTGACTTTC	CASSQGGQGVTGANVLTF
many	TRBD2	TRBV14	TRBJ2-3	TGTGCCAGCAGCCAACCCGAAGCGGGAGGGGGAGGAGATACGCAGTATTTT	CASSQPEAGGGGDTQYF
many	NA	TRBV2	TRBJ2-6	TGTGCCAGCACCCTCGACAGTTCTGGGGCCAACGTCCTGACTTTC	CASTLDSSGANVLTF
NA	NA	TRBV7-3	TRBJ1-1	TGTGCCAGCAGCTTACAGGGTGGGGTGAACACTGAAGCTTTCTTT	CASSLQGGVNTEAFF
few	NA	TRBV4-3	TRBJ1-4	TGCGCCAGCAGCCAAGTCGGGGGGGACGGTGAAAAACTGTTTTTT	CASSQVGGDGEKLFF
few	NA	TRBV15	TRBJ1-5	TGTGCCACCAGCAGAGATCCCAGGGGCGATCAGCCCCAGCATTTT	CATSRDPRGDQPQHF
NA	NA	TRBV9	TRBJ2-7	TGTGCCAGCAGCGTAGCTAGCCTAGCGCAAACCTACGAGCAGTACTTC	CASSVASLAQTYEQYF
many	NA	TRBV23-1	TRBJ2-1	TGCGCCAGCAGTCAATCGGAAAGGGGAGGTGATAATGAGCAGTTCTTC	CASSQSERGGDNEQFF
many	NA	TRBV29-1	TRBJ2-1	TGCAGCGTTTACGGGACTCCTAGTGAGCAGTTCTTC	CSVYGTPSEQFF
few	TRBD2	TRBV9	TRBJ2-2	TGTGCCAGCAGCCCCCCGTTGGCTAGCGGGGGGGCAGCCGGGGAGCTGTTTTTT	CASSPPLASGGAAGELFF
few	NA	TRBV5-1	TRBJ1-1	TGCGCCAGCAGCCCAACTGGACAATATGAAGCTTTCTTT	CASSPTGQYEAFF
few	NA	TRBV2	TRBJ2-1	TGTGCCACGACGGGGAGTAGAACATACAATGAGCAGTTCTTC	CATTGSRTYNEQFF
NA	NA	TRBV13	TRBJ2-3	TGTGCCAGCGCGTCCTACGGCACAGATACGCAGTATTTT	CASASYGTDTQYF
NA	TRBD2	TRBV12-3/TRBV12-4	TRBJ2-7	TGTGCCAGCAGTCGGGGGGAGAACGAGCAGTACTTC	CASSRGENEQYF
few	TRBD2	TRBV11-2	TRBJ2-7	TGTGCCAGCAGCTTAGAGGCTAGCGGGTTCCTACACGAGCAGTACTTC	CASSLEASGFLHEQYF
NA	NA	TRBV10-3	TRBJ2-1	TGTGCCATCAGTGAGTTGGACAGCTCGGAGCAGTTCTTC	CAISELDSSEQFF
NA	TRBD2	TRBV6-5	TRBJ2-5	TGTGCCAGCAGTTACTCGTCGAGCGGGGCCCGGACCCAGTACTTC	CASSYSSSGARTQYF
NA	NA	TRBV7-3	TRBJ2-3	TGTGCCAGCAGCCCCGGGGTAGCGGCTTCTTTCACAGATACGCAGTATTTT	CASSPGVAASFTDTQYF
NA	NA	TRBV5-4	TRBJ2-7	TGTGCCAGCAGCTTCGGGGCCGATGACGAGCAGTACTTC	CASSFGADDEQYF
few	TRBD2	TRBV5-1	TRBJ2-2	TGCGCCAGCAGTCGACTAGCGCCAAGCACCGGGGAGCTGTTTTTT	CASSRLAPSTGELFF
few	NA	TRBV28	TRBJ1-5	TGTGCCAGCAGCCCCGCCGGTTTCGAGGTTCTTAGCAATCAGCCCCAGCATTTT	CASSPAGFEVLSNQPQHF
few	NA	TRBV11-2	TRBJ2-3	TGTGCCAGCAGCTGGGCGGGCGCCCCCACAGATACGCAGTATTTT	CASSWAGAPTDTQYF
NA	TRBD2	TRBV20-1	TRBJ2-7	TGCAGTGCCCCGGCTAGCGGGAGGTCCTACGAGCAGTACTTC	CSAPASGRSYEQYF
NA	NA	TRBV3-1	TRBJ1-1	TGTGCCAGCAGTCCCCTGGGGAACACTGAAGCTTTCTTT	CASSPLGNTEAFF
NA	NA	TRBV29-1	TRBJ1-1	TGCAGCGCCCGGGGAGGAGTGGGGAACACTGAAGCTTTCTTT	CSARGGVGNTEAFF
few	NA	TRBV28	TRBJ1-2	TGTGCCAGCTCACGCCCAGGCTATGGCTACACCTTC	CASSRPGYGYTF
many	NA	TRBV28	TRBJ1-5	TGTGCCAGCAGTTTAGGGGAAGTTAGCAATCAGCCCCAGCATTTT	CASSLGEVSNQPQHF
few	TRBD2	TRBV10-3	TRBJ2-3	TGTGCCATCAGCGATGCTAGCGGGAGGTCGGATACGCAGTATTTT	CAISDASGRSDTQYF
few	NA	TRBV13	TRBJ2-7	TGTGCCATCAGCGAAGGTCGCGGAGGGGACGAGCAGTACTTC	CAISEGRGGDEQYF
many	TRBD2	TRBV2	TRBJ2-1	TGTGCCAGCAGCCAGTGGACTAGCGGGGCGTACAATGAGCAGTTCTTC	CASSQWTSGAYNEQFF
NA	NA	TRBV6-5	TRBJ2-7	TGTGCCAGCAGTTCCTCGGCAGGCAGAAACGAGCAGTACTTC	CASSSSAGRNEQYF
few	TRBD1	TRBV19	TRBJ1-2	TGTGCCAGTCGTACCGGGACAGGGGACTATGGCTACACCTTC	CASRTGTGDYGYTF
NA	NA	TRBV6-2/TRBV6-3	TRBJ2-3	TGTGCCAGCAGTTACCGACAAGTTGCGGGTACGCAGTATTTT	CASSYRQVAGTQYF
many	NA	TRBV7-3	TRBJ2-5	TGTGCCAGCAGCAGGACAGCACAAGAGACCCAGTACTTC	CASSRTAQETQYF
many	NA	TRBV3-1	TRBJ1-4	TGTGCCAGCAGCCCCGGGACGGAATATGAAAAACTGTTTTTT	CASSPGTEYEKLFF